Presented here are 26 T cell receptor beta chains from one specimen sequenced in a study of cytomegalovirus exposure and HLA in healthy donors. Vbeta (60) and Jbeta (13) primers were used in the PCR. The method was immunoSEQ multiplex PCR; TCRdb's version includes in-frame clones alone and lacks a portion of them. The sample holds approximately 200,000 clones; 85% are singletons and the top ten take approximately 2.1%. Sequencing was performed on PBMCs. The source is a woman between 50 and 59 years old in good health and CMV-seronegative.

This clone was seen just once. The chain is built from TRBV2 and TRBJ2-7; a possible D gene is TRBD2 (7 bases). The germline V gene has CDR1 SNHLY and CDR2 FYNNEI. This CDR3 comprises 14 residues. V shed 9 bases and J shed 3 bases, with 18 bases lying between them. The DNA for the CDR3 is TGTGCCAGTTGGGACATCGGCGGGAGCTACGAGCAGTACTTC. It yields the protein CASWDIGGSYEQYF.

This clone occurred once. This chain joins TRBV7-6 and TRBJ2-5; D might be TRBD1 (6 bases). Gene TRBJ2-7 matches the end of the DNA better, so the J call may be wrong. CDR3 length: 15 residues. Germline lookup yields CDR1 SGHVS and CDR2 FNYEAQ. The CDR3, as DNA: TGTGCCAGCAGCCCACTGGGGGACACTCTCACCGAGCAGTACTTC. Amino acids: CASSPLGDTLTEQYF.

This chain uses TRBV4-1 with TRBJ2-2, with a weak D call TRBD1 (6 bases). CDR1 is MGHRA and CDR2 is YSYEKL in the germline V gene. Trimming took 0 bases from V and 0 from J, leaving 11 bases between them. CDR3 length equals 17 residues. Here the CDR3 DNA reads TGCGCCAGCAGCCAAGATATTAACAGGGCGAACACCGGGGAGCTGTTTTTT. The encoded protein is CASSQDINRANTGELFF.

This clone was picked up one time. DNA of the CDR3: TGTGCCAGTAGTACCCAAGCGGGAGGGCGCTACAATGAGCAGTTCTTC. It is translated as CASSTQAGGRYNEQFF. This chain joins TRBV19 and TRBJ2-1; 10 nucleotides align to TRBD2. CDR3 length: 16 amino acids. Germline V gives CDR1 LNHDA, CDR2 SQIVND (reference sequence). The ends lost 4 bases at V and 3 bases at J; junction bases unmatched: 6.

This chain connects TRBV2 to TRBJ2-1; 7 bases match TRBD1. The CDR3 length is 13 residues. From germline, CDR1 is SNHLY and CDR2 FYNNEI. J was trimmed by 7 bases and V by 5 bases; bases with no gene match: 5. The CDR3 loop reads CASSKDRRNEQFF. The CDR3 bases are TGTGCCAGCAGTAAGGACAGGAGGAATGAGCAGTTCTTC.

This clone was seen once. J is TRBJ2-3 and V is TRBV4-2, with 10 bases identical to TRBD1. The V segment lost 3 bases and the J segment 3 bases; nucleotides outside the gene matches: 12. The CDR3 consists of 18 residues. Germline V gene lookup returns CDR1 LGHNA and CDR2 YNFKEQ. CDR3 nucleotides: TGTGCCAGCAGCCAGGGTGGGGCCGGGACAGGGGCAACAGATACGCAGTATTTT. Amino acids: CASSQGGAGTGATDTQYF.

This chain connects TRBV7-2 to TRBJ2-3; 11 nucleotides agree with TRBD2. The CDR3 loop spans 17 amino acids. Trimming took 0 bases from V and 0 from J; bases not matched to a gene: 2. Germline CDR1 and CDR2: SGHTA and FQGNSA. CDR3 nucleotides: TGTGCCAGCAGCTTAGCCGGGACTAGCGGTAGCACAGATACGCAGTATTTT. Its protein is CASSLAGTSGSTDTQYF.

This chain uses TRBV25-1 with TRBJ1-2, with 10 bases lining up with TRBD1. The CDR3 runs to 15 residues. Germline assignment: CDR1 MGHDK and CDR2 SYGVNS. V shed 2 bases, J shed 9 bases, and the junction held 9 bases outside the gene matches. The CDR3 protein is CASSEPGQGTISYTF. CDR3 in DNA: TGTGCCAGCAGTGAACCGGGACAGGGGACTATAAGCTACACCTTC.

V gene TRBV28 combines with J gene TRBJ2-1, with 9 bases that match TRBD1. CDR3 length: 17 amino acids. The V and J ends lost 4 bases and 2 bases, in that order; junction bases with no gene match: 9. CDR1 is MDHEN, CDR2 SYDVKM, per germline. The CDR3 DNA sequence: TGTGCCAGCAGTTCCTCACCGGGACAGGGTACCTACAATGAGCAGTTCTTC. It specifies CASSSSPGQGTYNEQFF.

V usage is TRBV9 and J usage is TRBJ1-3; D remains ambiguous. Trimming cost V 4 bases and J 8 bases, with 7 bases left between them. The germline gives CDR1 SGDLS, CDR2 YYNGEE. This CDR3 comprises 11 residues. The CDR3 DNA sequence: TGTGCCAGCAGCTCGTTCGACACCATATATTTT. This codes for CASSSFDTIYF.

Only one count was recorded for this clone. This rearrangement joins TRBV19 to TRBJ1-1; no reliable D call. Per germline, CDR1 LNHDA and CDR2 SQIVND (reference sequence). This CDR3 has 15 residues. V was shortened by 6 bases and J by 2 bases, with 16 bases between the two germline ends. The CDR3 nucleotides are TGTGCCAGTAGGCGGGGAATGGCTTTAAACACTGAAGCTTTCTTT. Translated: CASRRGMALNTEAFF. The entire variable domain, with the rest obtained from reference TRBV19 and TRBJ1-1, is as follows: DGGITQSPKYLFRKEGQNVTLSCEQNLNHDAMYWYRQDPGQGLRLIYYSQIVNDFQKGDIAEGYSVSREKKESFPLTVTSAQKNPTAFYLCASRRGMALNTEAFFGQGTRLTVV.

The V call is TRBV5-1, the J call TRBJ2-2, with 8 bases aligning to TRBD2. Trimming cost V 4 bases and J 5 bases; bases outside gene matches: 1. Germline assignment: CDR1 SGHRS and CDR2 YFSETQ. The CDR3 loop spans 13 amino acids. The CDR3 spells CASSQRETGELFF. CDR3 bases: TGCGCCAGCAGCCAGCGGGAGACCGGGGAGCTGTTTTTT.

The chain uses TRBV6-1 and TRBJ1-2; TRBD1 aligns across 7 bases. The ends lost 3 bases at V and 4 bases at J; junction bases unmatched: 8. Germline V lookup: CDR1 MNHNS, CDR2 SASEGT. The CDR3 loop spans 15 amino acids. CDR3 amino acids: CASSETGYPVYGYTF. CDR3 bases: TGTGCCAGCAGTGAGACAGGGTATCCCGTCTATGGCTACACCTTC.

The V call is TRBV27, the J call TRBJ2-5; 13 bases match TRBD2. Germline V CDR1 and CDR2: MNHEY, SMNVEV (reference sequence). The CDR3 contains 19 residues. J was trimmed by 2 bases and V by 5 bases; bases with no gene match: 14. CDR3 loop: CASSPSAGLAGPSQETQYF. The CDR3 DNA reads as TGTGCCAGCAGTCCGTCGGCGGGACTAGCGGGACCCTCGCAAGAGACCCAGTACTTC.

The rearrangement links TRBV6-6 to TRBJ2-2; D is perhaps TRBD1 (6 bases). The V end lost 5 bases, the J end lost 5 bases, and 18 bases lay between the germline ends. Germline loops: CDR1 MNHNY, CDR2 SVGAGI (reference sequence). This CDR3 region has 16 residues. The CDR3, as DNA: TGTGCCAGCAGTCTGGGCAGGGGTAAGACGACCGGGGAGCTGTTTTTT. This translates into CASSLGRGKTTGELFF.

The chain couples TRBV5-6 to TRBJ1-3; TRBD1 matches 7 bases. In germline, CDR1 is SGHDT, CDR2 YYEEEE. There are 14 residues in the CDR3. Trimming at V came to 2 bases and at J to 2 bases, leaving 1 base not matched to a gene. The CDR3 bases are TGTGCCAGCAGCTTTACAGGGGCTGGAAACACCATATATTTT. As protein: CASSFTGAGNTIYF.

V usage is TRBV4-3 and J usage is TRBJ2-5; D possibly corresponds to TRBD1 (5 bases). CDR1 LGHNA and CDR2 YSLEER come from the germline V gene. This CDR3 has 13 residues. Deletions cut 3 bases from V and 1 base from J, with 6 bases between. The CDR3 sequence: CASSHRVQETQYF. The CDR3 bases are TGCGCCAGCAGCCACAGGGTCCAAGAGACCCAGTACTTC.

The chain carries TRBV4-3 and TRBJ2-1, with TRBD2 matching 8 bases. The V gene end was trimmed by 0 bases and the J gene end by 0 bases; junction bases not matched to a gene: 7. The CDR3 sequence is 18 residues long. Germline CDR1 and CDR2: LGHNA and YSLEER. DNA of the CDR3: TGCGCCAGCAGCCAAGAAACGGGAGGGTCCCCCTCCTACAATGAGCAGTTCTTC. It codes for CASSQETGGSPSYNEQFF.

On this clone: The junction does not match germline at one end; this may be a read error. The chain joins TRBV7-9 to TRBJ2-7, with 7 bases identical to TRBD2. CDR3 length: 14 amino acids. Germline values: CDR1 SEHNR, CDR2 FQNEAQ (reference sequence). The CDR3 protein is CSSSLGLREDEQYF. In DNA form, the CDR3 reads TGTTCCAGCAGCTTAGGGCTTCGGGAGGACGAGCAGTACTTC. The whole variable domain, remainder taken from reference TRBV7-9 and TRBJ2-7, is DTGVSQNPRHKITKRGQNVTFRCDPISEHNRLYWYRQTLGQGPEFLTYFQNEAQLEKSRLLSDRFSAERPKGSFSTLEIQRTEQGDSAMYLCSSSLGLREDEQYFGPGTRLTVT.

The CDR3 reads CASSTPGQGKGGELFF. CDR3 coding DNA: TGTGCCAGCAGTACCCCGGGACAGGGGAAGGGCGGGGAGCTGTTTTTT. This chain joins TRBV27 and TRBJ2-2; the match to TRBD1 covers 10 bases. Germline trimming cut 5 bases from V and 7 bases from J; bases unmatched to any gene: 10. Germline loops: CDR1 MNHEY, CDR2 SMNVEV (reference sequence). This CDR3 has 16 residues.

This clone was picked up a small number of times. This chain joins TRBV6-1 and TRBJ2-7; 9 bases are a match to TRBD1. This CDR3 has 12 amino acids. In germline, CDR1 is MNHNS, CDR2 SASEGT. Losses at the gene ends were 8 bases for V and 8 bases for J; bases not matched to a gene: 7. CDR3 region: CASSDRGLKQYF. CDR3 in DNA: TGTGCCAGCTCAGACAGGGGGTTGAAGCAGTACTTC.

The chain employs TRBV5-1 and TRBJ1-1; D not certain. The CDR3 spans 14 residues. Germline V gene data show CDR1 as SGHRS and CDR2 as YFSETQ. Trimming removed 0 bases at V and 11 bases at J, with 17 bases between. CDR3 region: CASSLASEIPGAFF. The DNA for the CDR3 is TGCGCCAGCAGCTTGGCCAGCGAGATCCCTGGCGCTTTCTTT.

The V call is TRBV7-2, the J call TRBJ2-1, with 12 bases identical to TRBD2. V dropped 2 bases and J dropped 9; count of bases not matched to a gene: 11. The germline V gene has CDR1 SGHTA and CDR2 FQGNSA. The CDR3 length is 17 residues. The CDR3: CASSLLAGGVLYGEQFF. The CDR3 DNA follows: TGTGCCAGCAGCTTACTAGCGGGGGGGGTGTTATATGGTGAGCAGTTCTTC.

The rearrangement joins TRBV7-8 to TRBJ2-7; no clear D gene. Germline V gene data show CDR1 as SGHVS and CDR2 as FQNEAQ. V lost 0 bases to trimming and J lost 4 bases, with 4 bases between them. This CDR3 region has 12 residues. The CDR3 is CASSLAPYEQYF. The CDR3 DNA reads TGTGCCAGCAGCTTAGCCCCTTACGAGCAGTACTTC.

The J gene is TRBJ2-5, the V gene TRBV7-2; D unclear. CDR3 size: 14 residues. V lost 3 bases to trimming and J lost 5 bases, with 13 bases between them. Germline lookup yields CDR1 SGHTA and CDR2 FQGNSA. The CDR3 region is CASSFYSTQETQYF. The CDR3 DNA reads as TGTGCCAGCAGCTTCTATAGCACCCAGGAGACCCAGTACTTC.

The chain employs TRBV28 and TRBJ2-7, with 11 bases matching TRBD2. The junction had 5 bases not matched to a gene; V was cut back by 7 bases and J by 3 bases. The CDR3 spans 14 residues. Germline-derived CDR1 and CDR2 are MDHEN and SYDVKM. In DNA form, the CDR3 reads TGTGCCAGCATTGAAGGGACTAGCGGCTACGAGCAGTACTTC. Encoded protein: CASIEGTSGYEQYF.